These 16 T cell receptor beta chains came from one sample sequenced in a study of vaccination effects on CD4 cells after COVID-19. TCRdb's table, derived via immunoSEQ multiplex PCR, lists solely in-frame clones and lacks some. The sample consists of some 25,000 clones, approximately 76% of them appearing once. Their antigens are not known. Ahead of sequencing, the ViraFEST assay grew antigen-specific CD4+ T cells using viral peptide pools. A 10-day culture period preceded the isolation of CD4+ T cells. The person had PCR-confirmed SARS-CoV-2 infection between March and December 2020. Sequencing used CD4+ T cells from PBMCs cultured with SARS-CoV-2 spike peptides, obtained before COVID-19 vaccination. These receptors all come from a human donor who had a prior SARS-CoV-2 infection.

The chain links TRBV24-1 to TRBJ2-1, with D uncertain. Germline CDR1 is KGHDR and CDR2 is SFDVKD. This CDR3 has 13 residues. Trimming removed 6 bases from V and 5 bases from J, with 10 bases in between. The CDR3 spells CATSSPDNNEQFF. In nucleotides, the CDR3 is TGTGCCACCAGTTCCCCCGACAACAATGAGCAGTTCTTC.

The chain joins TRBV3-1 (or the pseudogene TRBV3-2) to TRBJ2-3; no clear D. The CDR3 extends over 12 amino acids. V lost 0 bases, J lost 7 bases, and 5 bases lay in between. The germline V gene encodes CDR1 LGHDT and CDR2 YNNKEL (reference sequence). Here the CDR3 DNA reads TGTGCCAGCAGCCAAGACATAAATACGCAGTATTTT. Its translation is CASSQDINTQYF.

By sample share, this clone is medium-sized (0.01 to 0.1%). The rearrangement links TRBV21-1 to TRBJ2-7; no DNA check was done on the table's D call, TRBD1. TRBV21-1 corresponds to a pseudogene. The CDR3 is 15 amino acids. The CDR3 DNA follows: TGTGCCAGCAGCACTTGGACAGCTACCACATACGAGCAGTACTTC. This encodes CASSTWTATTYEQYF.

The CDR3 DNA sequence: TGTGCCAGCACCCAGACAGGGGGCGTGTACGAGCAGTACTTC. Translation: CASTQTGGVYEQYF. This chain joins TRBV5-4 and TRBJ2-7; 10 bases align to TRBD1. CDR3 length: 14 amino acids. CDR1 and CDR2 from the germline V gene are SGHNT and YYREEE (reference sequence). J gave up 4 bases and V 6 bases, and 7 bases lay outside the gene matches.

J is TRBJ1-4 and V is TRBV18; a possible D gene is TRBD1 (6 bases). Germline V gene lookup returns CDR1 KGHSH and CDR2 LQKENI. V was clipped by 6 bases and J by 0 bases, with 14 bases between them. This CDR3 has 16 residues. For the CDR3, the DNA is TGTGCCAGCTCCCGGGGGCGGACCGCAACTAATGAAAAACTGTTTTTT. Encoded protein: CASSRGRTATNEKLFF.

V usage is TRBV5-1 and J usage is TRBJ1-2; D not certain. V lost 0 bases and J 4 bases, leaving 7 bases between the germline ends. From germline, CDR1 is SGHRS and CDR2 YFSETQ. There are 13 residues in the CDR3. The CDR3 is CASSLGGFYGYTF. The DNA for the CDR3 is TGCGCCAGCAGCTTGGGAGGGTTCTATGGCTACACCTTC.

This clone was seen a single time. The V call is TRBV6-1, the J call TRBJ1-6; 8 bases are shared with TRBD1. The CDR3 contains 20 residues. J gave up 0 bases and V 0 bases, and 10 bases lay outside the gene matches. CDR1 and CDR2 from the germline V gene are MNHNS and SASEGT. CDR3 amino acids: CASSEATGVRGSSYNSPLHF. For the CDR3, the DNA is TGTGCCAGCAGTGAAGCGACAGGGGTAAGAGGAAGCTCCTATAATTCACCCCTCCACTTT.

The chain couples TRBV6-5 to TRBJ2-7; D call uncertain. Germline CDR1 reads MNHEY; CDR2 reads SVGAGI. Trimming pared 0 bases from V and 6 bases from J, leaving 9 bases between. The CDR3 runs to 13 residues. This chain's CDR3 is CASSYSALVEQYF. The CDR3, as DNA: TGTGCCAGCAGTTACTCGGCGCTCGTCGAGCAGTACTTC.

V and J are TRBV19 and TRBJ2-3; 7 nucleotides match TRBD2. J gave up 5 bases and V 5 bases, and 13 bases lay outside the gene matches. This CDR3 comprises 16 residues. Germline assignment: CDR1 LNHDA and CDR2 SQIVND (reference sequence). Written as DNA, the CDR3 is TGTGCCAGTAGTCCGGGGGTAAGGGCGGGAGTAGATACGCAGTATTTT. Its translation: CASSPGVRAGVDTQYF.

This clone was seen once. The chain links TRBV5-4 to TRBJ2-3; TRBD2 agrees at 12 bases. CDR1 is SGHNT, CDR2 YYREEE, per germline (reference sequence). CDR3 length: 15 amino acids. The J segment lost 8 bases and the V segment lost 3 bases, leaving 7 bases of the junction unmatched. In DNA form, the CDR3 reads TGTGCCAGCAGCTCGACTAGCGGGGGCCCTGGTACGCAGTATTTT. The encoded protein is CASSSTSGGPGTQYF.

The chain uses TRBV5-4 and TRBJ2-7; possible D gene TRBD2, 5 bases. The CDR3 covers 13 residues. Trimming cost V 4 bases and J 7 bases, with 15 bases left between them. The germline gives CDR1 SGHNT, CDR2 YYREEE (reference sequence). In DNA, the CDR3 is TGTGCCAGCAGCCCCTACCTTCCGGGGGAGCAGTACTTC. As protein: CASSPYLPGEQYF.

The gene calls are TRBV7-3 and TRBJ1-2; tentatively, D is TRBD1 (5 bases). This CDR3 is built from 17 residues. The V gene's germline CDR1 is SGHTA and CDR2 FQGTGA. V lost 3 bases to trimming and J lost 4 bases, with 21 bases between them. In DNA, the CDR3 is TGTGCCAGCAGCTTTAAATTCCGGATCGGGGGGACCTATGGCTACACCTTC. Its translation is CASSFKFRIGGTYGYTF.

The chain joins TRBV5-1 to TRBJ1-6; no clear D. The germline gives CDR1 SGHRS, CDR2 YFSETQ. This CDR3 has 14 amino acids. The V end lost 2 bases, the J end lost 5 bases, and 8 bases lay between the germline ends. This chain's CDR3 is CASSFRSNNSPLHF. The CDR3 DNA follows: TGCGCCAGCAGCTTTAGGAGCAATAATTCACCCCTCCACTTT.

This chain uses TRBV9 with TRBJ2-2; TRBD2 aligns across 8 bases. V gave up 5 bases and J gave up 6 bases; unmatched junction bases: 0. The length of the CDR3 is 12 residues. Germline CDR1 and CDR2: SGDLS and YYNGEE. DNA of the CDR3: TGTGCCAGCAGGGGACTAGCCGGGGAGCTGTTTTTT. Its translation: CASRGLAGELFF.

CDR3 in amino acids: CSASAGRSGANVLTF. The CDR3 DNA follows: TGCAGTGCTAGTGCGGGGCGCTCTGGGGCCAACGTCCTGACTTTC. The chain couples TRBV20-1 to TRBJ2-6; weak D call: TRBD2 (6 bases). Germline V gene data show CDR1 as DFQATT and CDR2 as SNEGSKA (reference sequence). V dropped 3 bases and J dropped 0 bases, with 9 bases sitting between them. CDR3 size: 15 residues.

The rearrangement uses TRBV11-2 and TRBJ2-7; no definite D call. CDR1 and CDR2 (germline): SGHAT, FQNNGV. The CDR3 is 14 residues long. V dropped 3 bases and J dropped 3 bases, with 12 bases sitting between them. The CDR3 DNA follows: TGTGCCAGCAGCTTCGCGGCTGTTGTCTACGAGCAGTACTTC. Protein product: CASSFAAVVYEQYF.